What follows are 24 T cell receptor beta chains derived from one specimen sequenced in a study of beta chain features in type 1 diabetes. The investigators reverse transcribed all of the isolated RNA, so they sequenced expressed TCRB transcripts. Profiling relied on immunoSEQ multiplex PCR, and the TCRdb table lists in-frame clones only, not all of them. This table has about 350,000 clones, around a fifth appearing once. Sequencing was carried out using naive CD4+ T cells from blood. The origin of the receptors is a woman younger than 35 in good health.

This clone came up a few times. The V gene is TRBV2, the J gene TRBJ1-1; 8 bases line up with TRBD1. The CDR3 consists of 14 residues. Trimming cost V 7 bases and J 1 base; bases outside gene matches: 5. Germline V CDR1 and CDR2: SNHLY, FYNNEI. CDR3 DNA sequence: TGTGCCAGCACCCCGGGACAGGAGAACACTGAAGCTTTCTTT. This translates into CASTPGQENTEAFF. Using reference TRBV2 and TRBJ1-1 for the parts outside the CDR3, the full variable domain is EPEVTQTPSHQVTQMGQEVILRCVPISNHLYFYWYRQILGQKVEFLVSFYNNEISEKSEIFDDQFSVERPDGSNFTLKIRSTKLEDSAMYFCASTPGQENTEAFFGQGTRLTVV.

V and J are TRBV7-2 and TRBJ2-2, with a weak D call TRBD2 (6 bases). Per germline, CDR1 SGHTA and CDR2 FQGNSA. The CDR3 runs to 16 residues. V lost 2 bases, J lost 7 bases, and 17 bases lay in between. DNA for the CDR3: TGTGCCAGCAGCTTATACTATAACCGACTAGTCGGGGAGCTGTTTTTT. Its translation is CASSLYYNRLVGELFF.

The chain uses TRBV7-8 and TRBJ1-1, with a possible D match to TRBD1 (5 bases). Germline lookup yields CDR1 SGHVS and CDR2 FQNEAQ. Trimming shortened V by 8 bases and J by 3 bases, and 16 bases separated the two germline ends. The CDR3 sequence is 14 residues long. The DNA for the CDR3 is TGTGCCAGCGGGGGTAGGGGAGGGGACACTGAAGCTTTCTTT. Its translation is CASGGRGGDTEAFF.

This clone was seen a handful of times. The rearrangement links TRBV19 to TRBJ2-3; 14 nucleotides align to TRBD2. This CDR3 is built from 18 residues. Germline trimming cut 3 bases from V and 5 bases from J; bases unmatched to any gene: 10. Germline assignment: CDR1 LNHDA and CDR2 SQIVND (reference sequence). The CDR3 loop is CASSISDGTSGRGDTQYF. The CDR3 nucleotides are TGTGCCAGTAGTATCTCCGACGGGACTAGCGGGAGAGGAGATACGCAGTATTTT.

In its sample, this clone was seen a few times. The V call is TRBV5-1, the J call TRBJ1-1; 8 bases align to TRBD1. This CDR3 is built from 14 residues. The V segment lost 4 bases and the J segment 10 bases; nucleotides outside the gene matches: 12. The germline gives CDR1 SGHRS, CDR2 YFSETQ. This CDR3 is CASSPGDRITSAFF. The DNA of the CDR3 is TGCGCCAGCAGCCCCGGGGACAGGATAACTTCAGCTTTCTTT.

The table lists this clone with a few counts. The rearrangement uses TRBV2 and TRBJ1-1; TRBD1 might be the D (5 bases). There are 13 residues in the CDR3. V lost 7 bases and J 0 bases, leaving 9 bases between the germline ends. Germline CDR1 reads SNHLY; CDR2 reads FYNNEI. The CDR3 reads CASNGHMNTEAFF. CDR3 nucleotides: TGTGCCAGCAACGGACATATGAACACTGAAGCTTTCTTT.

The chain uses TRBV2 and TRBJ2-1, with a tentative D call TRBD1 (6 bases). The CDR3 has 13 residues. The ends were cut back, 10 bases at V and 7 bases at J, with 17 bases in the middle. CDR1 SNHLY and CDR2 FYNNEI come from the germline V gene. The CDR3 DNA reads as TGTGCCACCTCGGTCAACACAGGGAATGAGCAGTTCTTC. Translation: CATSVNTGNEQFF.

The chain links TRBV4-2 to TRBJ1-5, with D possibly matching TRBD1 (5 bases). Germline V gene lookup returns CDR1 LGHNA and CDR2 YNFKEQ. This CDR3 has 14 amino acids. Trimming took off 1 base at V and 10 bases at J, with 14 bases between the two ends. The CDR3 coding sequence is TGTGCCAGCAGCCAAGGGAGGGGCAGAGGTCCCCAGCATTTT. It yields the protein CASSQGRGRGPQHF.

This clone was recorded a few times. The chain joins TRBV5-1 to TRBJ1-1, with 10 positions matching TRBD1. Germline assignment: CDR1 SGHRS and CDR2 YFSETQ. With 4 bases clipped from V and 0 bases from J, the junction kept 6 bases outside the gene matches. CDR3 length: 16 residues. The chain's CDR3 is CASSPLGTGVNTEAFF. The CDR3 bases are TGCGCCAGCAGCCCTCTAGGGACAGGGGTGAACACTGAAGCTTTCTTT. Based on the CDR3 plus reference TRBV5-1 and TRBJ1-1, the full variable domain is KAGVTQTPRYLIKTRGQQVTLSCSPISGHRSVSWYQQTPGQGLQFLFEYFSETQRNKGNFPGRFSGRQFSNSRSEMNVSTLELGDSALYLCASSPLGTGVNTEAFFGQGTRLTVV.

This clone was seen a few times. The genes are TRBV27 and TRBJ2-5; D perhaps matches TRBD2 (6 bases). From germline, CDR1 is MNHEY and CDR2 SMNVEV (reference sequence). The CDR3 length is 15 residues. V gave up 6 bases and J gave up 1 base, with 15 bases separating them. The CDR3 here is CASRLVGGLQETQYF. CDR3 nucleotide sequence: TGTGCCAGCAGACTGGTGGGGGGACTCCAAGAGACCCAGTACTTC.

V and J are TRBV7-2 and TRBJ2-1; D call uncertain. V was clipped by 5 bases and J by 10 bases, with 15 bases between them. This CDR3 contains 13 residues. Germline V gene sequence: CDR1 SGHTA, CDR2 FQGNSA. The CDR3 loop reads CASSPNRENEQFF. CDR3 DNA sequence: TGTGCCAGCAGCCCAAACAGAGAAAACGAGCAGTTCTTC.

This clone was counted a few times. The V and J genes are TRBV18 and TRBJ2-1; D not certain. The CDR3 has 15 residues. CDR1 is KGHSH and CDR2 is LQKENI in the germline V gene. Trimming left V 5 bases short and J 0 bases short, with 11 bases between. The CDR3 is CASSADRSSYNEQFF. In DNA, the CDR3 is TGTGCCAGCTCAGCAGACCGGAGCTCCTACAATGAGCAGTTCTTC.

Only a few counts were recorded for this clone. The chain recombines TRBV30 with TRBJ1-3; D remains unclear. Germline CDR1 and CDR2: GTSNPN and SVGIG (reference sequence). This CDR3 spans 10 amino acids. V lost 2 bases to trimming and J lost 9 bases, with 5 bases between them. CDR3 nucleotides: TGTGCCTGGAGTACCGGCACCATATATTTT. Its translation: CAWSTGTIYF.

The sample holds a few counts of this clone. The CDR3 loop is CAIPGTQNTGELFF. The CDR3, as DNA: TGTGCCATCCCCGGGACTCAGAACACCGGGGAGCTGTTTTTT. This sequence joins TRBV2 and TRBJ2-2; weak D call: TRBD2 (6 bases). Deletions cut 10 bases from V and 1 base from J, with 13 bases between. Germline-derived CDR1 and CDR2 are SNHLY and FYNNEI. CDR3 size: 14 residues.

In this sample, this clone turned up a few times. The J gene is TRBJ2-7, the V gene TRBV7-2; possible D gene TRBD2, 5 bases. CDR3 size: 15 residues. Trimming pared 2 bases from V and 4 bases from J, leaving 15 bases between. From germline, CDR1 is SGHTA and CDR2 FQGNSA. CDR3 nucleotides: TGTGCCAGCAGCTTATCGGGATATCTATCGTACGAGCAGTACTTC. Amino acids: CASSLSGYLSYEQYF.

The V gene is TRBV5-4, the J gene TRBJ2-3; 8 positions agree with TRBD2. The V and J ends lost 4 bases and 4 bases, in that order; junction bases with no gene match: 8. CDR3 length: 15 amino acids. Looked up from germline, CDR1 is SGHNT and CDR2 is YYREEE (reference sequence). This CDR3 reads CASSPGTRTADTQYF. In nucleotides, the CDR3 is TGTGCCAGCAGCCCCGGGACTAGAACCGCAGATACGCAGTATTTT.

CDR3: CASRHLAGEGETQYF. CDR3 DNA sequence: TGCGCCAGCAGGCATCTAGCGGGGGAAGGGGAGACCCAGTACTTC. This chain links TRBV5-1 with TRBJ2-5; 10 bases agree with TRBD2. Germline V lookup: CDR1 SGHRS, CDR2 YFSETQ. This CDR3 spans 15 amino acids. With 5 bases clipped from V and 5 bases from J, the junction kept 9 bases outside the gene matches.

The chain is built from TRBV6-5 and TRBJ1-2, with a possible D match to TRBD1 (6 bases). Germline CDR1 MNHEY, CDR2 SVGAGI. The CDR3 sequence is 13 residues long. The ends were cut back, 6 bases at V and 5 bases at J, with 13 bases in the middle. The CDR3 protein is CASRTGSRYGYTF. CDR3 sequence (DNA): TGTGCCAGCAGGACAGGAAGTCGTTATGGCTACACCTTC.

The genes are TRBV18 and TRBJ2-1; TRBD2 matches 13 bases. CDR1 and CDR2 (germline): KGHSH, LQKENI. This CDR3 has 14 amino acids. The trim removed 3 bases at V and 9 bases at J, leaving 2 bases unmatched. The CDR3 nucleotides are TGTGCCAGCTCACCCGGACTAGCGGGAGCTGAGCAGTTCTTC. This sequence encodes CASSPGLAGAEQFF.

The table lists this clone with a few counts. In DNA, the CDR3 is TGTGCCGCCGGAGGGACAGGAGAAAAACTGTTTTTT. This gives the protein CAAGGTGEKLFF. The V gene is TRBV30, the J gene TRBJ1-4, with 8 bases matching TRBD1. This CDR3 has 12 residues. Unmatched junction bases numbered 7, after V lost 8 bases and J lost 8 bases. Germline-derived CDR1 and CDR2 are GTSNPN and SVGIG (reference sequence).

This chain joins TRBV6-1 and TRBJ2-5; the D gene is possibly TRBD1 (5 bases). The CDR3 has 15 residues. Trimming took 10 bases from V and 1 from J, leaving 19 bases between them. Germline V gives CDR1 MNHNS, CDR2 SASEGT. The CDR3 sequence is CATLWGGDFQETQYF. The CDR3, as DNA: TGTGCCACCCTTTGGGGCGGAGATTTCCAAGAGACCCAGTACTTC.

The chain carries TRBV15 and TRBJ2-5; 8 bases agree with TRBD1. The end of the DNA aligns better with TRBJ2-7, so the J call may be wrong. The CDR3 is made up of 13 amino acids. Per the germline V gene, CDR1 is LNHNV and CDR2 is YYDKDF (reference sequence). The CDR3 DNA reads TGTGCCACCAGTATTGGACAGGGCGGCGAGCAGTACTTC. Translated: CATSIGQGGEQYF.

This clone was observed a few times. The V gene is TRBV7-2, the J gene TRBJ2-5, with 9 bases fitting TRBD1. The germline V gene encodes CDR1 SGHTA and CDR2 FQGNSA. The CDR3 has 14 amino acids. Unmatched junction bases numbered 8, after V lost 5 bases and J lost 7 bases. CDR3 in DNA: TGTGCCAGCAGCGTAACAGGGGGCCCGGGGACCCAGTACTTC. Translation: CASSVTGGPGTQYF.

Only a few counts were recorded for this clone. The chain has TRBV10-3 and TRBJ2-3; 7 nucleotides align to TRBD1. The CDR3 consists of 13 residues. The junction had 3 bases not matched to a gene; V was cut back by 7 bases and J by 2 bases. Germline values: CDR1 ENHRY, CDR2 SYGVKD. The CDR3 DNA reads as TGTGCCATCATGGGGACAGACACAGATACGCAGTATTTT. Translated, it gives CAIMGTDTDTQYF.